This TCR beta chain derives from a study of cytomegalovirus exposure and HLA in healthy donors. PCR was performed using 60 Vbeta and 13 Jbeta primers. Assay: immunoSEQ multiplex PCR; the TCRdb copy retains only in-frame clones and omits some. The sample holds 40,000 or so clones, about nine tenths seen once. V lost 6 bases and J 8 bases, leaving 20 bases between the germline ends. Germline V gives CDR1 MNHEY, CDR2 SVGAGI. CDR3 length: 15 amino acids. Material for sequencing was PBMCs. The chain couples TRBV6-5 to TRBJ1-5; no definite D call. The receptor comes from a woman aged 40 to 50 in good health and CMV-seropositive. Here the CDR3 DNA reads TGTGCCAGCAGACCGTTACATCGGGATGCGGAGCCCCAGCATTTT. Translating it yields CASRPLHRDAEPQHF.